Listed here are 18 T cell receptor beta chains from one sample, sequenced in a study of blood T cell repertoires in COVID-19. Libraries were prepared by immunoSEQ multiplex PCR; TCRdb keeps only in-frame clonotypes and omits some of them. The data contain some 300,000 clones, around 92% of them singletons. Material for sequencing was PBMCs or T cells enriched from blood (not recorded which). The receptors were gathered from a woman between 50 and 59 years old who had been exposed to COVID-19.

The chain recombines TRBV27 with TRBJ1-5; no firm D call. The CDR3 has 14 residues. CDR1 MNHEY and CDR2 SMNVEV come from the germline V gene (reference sequence). V was cut by 3 bases and J by 4 bases, with 10 bases left in between. CDR3 in amino acids: CASSFLAGNQPQHF. The CDR3 DNA reads TGTGCCAGCAGTTTTCTCGCGGGGAATCAGCCCCAGCATTTT.

The rearrangement uses TRBV13 and TRBJ2-7; 8 bases are shared with TRBD1. Per the germline V gene, CDR1 is PRHDT and CDR2 is FYEKMQ (reference sequence). CDR3 length: 18 residues. Trimming at V came to 3 bases and at J to 3 bases, leaving 16 bases not matched to a gene. CDR3 bases: TGTGCCAGCAGCTTTAGCCCCAGGACAGGGACCCCCAACTACGAGCAGTACTTC. This sequence encodes CASSFSPRTGTPNYEQYF.

The genes are TRBV9 and TRBJ2-1; perhaps TRBD1 as D (6 bases). V was clipped by 6 bases and J by 7 bases, with 23 bases between them. This CDR3 is built from 16 residues. CDR1 is SGDLS, CDR2 YYNGEE, per germline. Written as DNA, the CDR3 is TGTGCCAGCACTTCCGGTCGGGGTGTAAGGGGGAATGAGCAGTTCTTC. Translating it yields CASTSGRGVRGNEQFF.

The chain recombines TRBV6-5 with TRBJ2-3; possible D gene TRBD2, 7 bases. With 7 bases removed from V and 6 bases from J, the gap between germline ends came to 11 bases. This CDR3 comprises 12 residues. Looked up from germline, CDR1 is MNHEY and CDR2 is SVGAGI. The CDR3 DNA is TGTGCCAGCAAGGGGGGGCGGGATACGCAGTATTTT. This codes for CASKGGRDTQYF.

The chain combines TRBV2 with TRBJ1-2, with 8 bases matching TRBD1. Trimming took 9 bases from V and 2 from J; bases not matched to a gene: 8. The CDR3 spans 14 residues. The germline CDR1 and CDR2 sequences are SNHLY and FYNNEI. The CDR3, as DNA: TGTGCCAGTACACGGACAGGGTTCAACTATGGCTACACCTTC. It codes for CASTRTGFNYGYTF.

The chain carries TRBV3-1 (or the pseudogene TRBV3-2) and TRBJ2-5; D is uncertain. Germline V gene data show CDR1 as LGHDT and CDR2 as YNNKEL (reference sequence). The V end lost 1 base, the J end lost 4 bases, and 7 bases lay between the germline ends. The CDR3 is 13 amino acids. For the CDR3, the DNA is TGTGCCAGCAGCCAAGGATTGAGAGAGACCCAGTACTTC. Its translation: CASSQGLRETQYF.

The rearrangement uses TRBV29-1 and TRBJ2-7, with 9 bases lining up with TRBD1. Germline V gives CDR1 SQVTM, CDR2 ANQGSEA. Trimming took 7 bases from V and 1 from J; bases not matched to a gene: 5. The CDR3 spans 13 residues. CDR3 DNA: TGCAGCGCCCACGGGACAGGGTCCTACGAGCAGTACTTC. Its protein product is CSAHGTGSYEQYF.

The chain is built from TRBV6-1 and TRBJ2-7, with D uncertain. This CDR3 contains 12 residues. Germline CDR1 is MNHNS and CDR2 is SASEGT. V was pared by 3 bases and J by 4 bases, with 7 bases between. The CDR3 nucleotides read TGTGCCAGCAGTGACCAGAAATACGAGCAGTACTTC. Translated, it gives CASSDQKYEQYF.

The V and J genes are TRBV7-2 and TRBJ1-1, with D possibly being TRBD1 (6 bases). The ends were cut back, 4 bases at V and 5 bases at J, with 14 bases in the middle. Germline V CDR1 and CDR2: SGHTA, FQGNSA. The CDR3 totals 14 residues. The CDR3 spells CASSSDRWYTEAFF. The DNA of the CDR3 is TGTGCCAGCAGCTCGGACAGATGGTATACTGAAGCTTTCTTT.

This clone was observed a handful of times. Written as DNA, the CDR3 is TGTGCCTGGAGTGTAGGCGGGGTGCTCGGAGAGACCCAGTACTTC. Translating gives CAWSVGGVLGETQYF. The V and J genes are TRBV30 and TRBJ2-5; a weak D match, TRBD2 (6 bases). Germline V gene lookup returns CDR1 GTSNPN and CDR2 SVGIG (reference sequence). The CDR3 totals 15 residues. V was pared by 0 bases and J by 4 bases, with 15 bases between.

The chain links TRBV30 to TRBJ1-5; 7 bases match TRBD1. Per the germline V gene, CDR1 is GTSNPN and CDR2 is SVGIG (reference sequence). This CDR3 has 14 residues. Trimming cost V 2 bases and J 1 base; bases outside gene matches: 2. The CDR3 DNA is TGTGCCTGGAGTTTGACAGGGAGCAATCAGCCCCAGCATTTT. It codes for CAWSLTGSNQPQHF.

This clone has only a few counts. The chain combines TRBV3-1 (or the pseudogene TRBV3-2) with TRBJ1-2; 9 bases fit TRBD1. The junction had 4 bases not matched to a gene; V was cut back by 2 bases and J by 0 bases. This CDR3 contains 16 residues. CDR1 and CDR2 from the germline V gene are LGHDT and YNNKEL (reference sequence). In DNA form, the CDR3 reads TGTGCCAGCAGCCAAATTGGGACAGGGTCTAACTATGGCTACACCTTC. This sequence encodes CASSQIGTGSNYGYTF.

The rearrangement joins TRBV6-5 to TRBJ1-3; TRBD1 matches at 10 bases. V shed 6 bases and J 6 bases; nucleotides not matched to a gene: 8. This CDR3 has 15 amino acids. CDR1 MNHEY and CDR2 SVGAGI come from the germline V gene. The CDR3 region has the DNA TGTGCCAGCAGCCCCGGGGACAGGGGTGAAAACACCATATATTTT. Its translation: CASSPGDRGENTIYF.

The chain combines TRBV3-1 (or the pseudogene TRBV3-2) with TRBJ2-7; 7 bases are a match to TRBD2. This CDR3 spans 16 amino acids. Germline trimming cut 1 base from V and 2 bases from J; bases unmatched to any gene: 8. Germline CDR1 LGHDT, CDR2 YNNKEL (reference sequence). CDR3 DNA sequence: TGTGCCAGCAGCCAAGTGCTAGCGGACCCTACCTACGAGCAGTACTTC. As protein: CASSQVLADPTYEQYF.

The V call is TRBV5-1, the J call TRBJ2-1; TRBD1 agrees at 9 bases. The junction had 5 bases not matched to a gene; V was cut back by 0 bases and J by 4 bases. The CDR3 contains 16 residues. Per the germline V gene, CDR1 is SGHRS and CDR2 is YFSETQ. Here the CDR3 reads CASSLGDRVAYNEQFF. The CDR3 DNA sequence: TGCGCCAGCAGCTTGGGGGACAGGGTAGCTTACAATGAGCAGTTCTTC.

The chain carries TRBV4-1 and TRBJ2-3; 9 nucleotides line up with TRBD1. Germline V lookup: CDR1 MGHRA, CDR2 YSYEKL. Germline trimming cut 2 bases from V and 3 bases from J; bases unmatched to any gene: 21. The CDR3 is 21 residues long. The CDR3: CASSQLRSPLTGTGYTDTQYF. The CDR3 nucleotides read TGCGCCAGCAGCCAACTGCGTTCGCCTTTAACCGGGACAGGGTATACAGATACGCAGTATTTT.

This clone came up once. The chain carries TRBV3-1 (or the pseudogene TRBV3-2) and TRBJ1-3; 7 bases line up with TRBD1. Germline loops: CDR1 LGHDT, CDR2 YNNKEL (reference sequence). The V gene end was trimmed by 6 bases and the J gene end by 1 base; junction bases not matched to a gene: 3. CDR3 length equals 14 residues. This chain's CDR3 is CASREQGSGNTIYF. The CDR3 bases are TGTGCCAGCAGGGAACAGGGGTCTGGAAACACCATATATTTT.

The genes are TRBV2 and TRBJ1-5; TRBD1 matches 7 bases. V was pared by 5 bases and J by 3 bases, with 7 bases of the junction left unmatched. The CDR3 extends over 15 amino acids. Germline lookup yields CDR1 SNHLY and CDR2 FYNNEI. CDR3 nucleotides: TGTGCCAGCAGTTCAACAGGGGTCCACAATCAGCCCCAGCATTTT. It translates to CASSSTGVHNQPQHF.